These T cell receptor beta chains were read from a single sample in a study of blood T cells in healthy people across ages. TCRdb re-called the 5' RACE reads with MiXCR, one entry per CDR3 protein. Of 850,000 to 1,100,000 distinct CDR3 sequences listed, 35% to 45% were seen once; the top ten hold around 13%. Material for sequencing was blood. Receptors originate from a man younger than 30 in good health. Both conserved end residues are part of each CDR3. Each record gives: D gene, J gene, clone size, V gene, CDR3 protein, CDR3 DNA. D genes are given only for firm matches. Size tells how often a clone was seen (once, few, many) or the class of an expanded clone, and some rows leave it out.

d_gene: -
j_gene: TRBJ1-2
abundance: few
v_gene: TRBV12-3/TRBV12-4
CDR3aa: CASSGRWNSYGYTF
CDR3nt: TGTGCCAGCAGTGGCCGCTGGAACTCCTATGGCTACACCTTC

d_gene: -
j_gene: TRBJ2-3
abundance: few
v_gene: TRBV20-1
CDR3aa: CSARDIGGEDTQYF
CDR3nt: TGCAGTGCTAGAGATATCGGGGGCGAAGATACGCAGTATTTT

d_gene: TRBD2
j_gene: TRBJ2-1
abundance: once
v_gene: TRBV30
CDR3aa: CALQRGSSYNEQFF
CDR3nt: TGTGCCCTCCAGCGGGGGAGCTCCTACAATGAGCAGTTCTTC

d_gene: -
j_gene: TRBJ2-1
abundance: -
v_gene: TRBV7-9
CDR3aa: CASRSESSGSGEKTQFF
CDR3nt: TGTGCCAGCAGATCCGAGAGCTCAGGTTCCGGGGAAAAGACCCAGTTCTTC

d_gene: -
j_gene: TRBJ1-1
abundance: -
v_gene: TRBV27
CDR3aa: CASSAELRGLGVNTEAFF
CDR3nt: TGTGCCAGCAGTGCTGAACTAAGGGGCCTAGGCGTGAACACTGAAGCTTTCTTT

d_gene: TRBD1
j_gene: TRBJ2-3
abundance: once
v_gene: TRBV4-1
CDR3aa: CASSQERDRVTDTQYF
CDR3nt: TGCGCCAGCAGCCAAGAAAGGGACAGGGTAACAGATACGCAGTATTTT

d_gene: TRBD1
j_gene: TRBJ2-7
abundance: -
v_gene: TRBV12-3/TRBV12-4
CDR3aa: CTSRATGGYHEQYF
CDR3nt: TGTACCAGCAGGGCAACAGGGGGCTACCACGAGCAGTACTTC

d_gene: -
j_gene: TRBJ1-2
abundance: -
v_gene: TRBV4-1
CDR3aa: CASSQEGVEQFNYGYTF
CDR3nt: TGCGCCAGCAGCCAAGAGGGGGTGGAGCAGTTCAACTATGGCTACACCTTC

d_gene: -
j_gene: TRBJ1-1
abundance: -
v_gene: TRBV6-2/TRBV6-3
CDR3aa: CASSYGSGDTEAFF
CDR3nt: TGTGCCAGCAGTTACGGCAGCGGGGACACTGAAGCTTTCTTT

d_gene: -
j_gene: TRBJ2-7
abundance: few
v_gene: TRBV6-4
CDR3aa: CASSDSPGAQRMRSYEQYF
CDR3nt: TGTGCCAGCAGTGACTCGCCAGGGGCCCAGCGAATGAGGTCCTACGAGCAGTACTTC

d_gene: TRBD1
j_gene: TRBJ1-4
abundance: many
v_gene: TRBV7-9
CDR3aa: CASSRDSNEKLFF
CDR3nt: TGCGCCAGCAGCAGGGACAGTAATGAAAAACTGTTTTTT

d_gene: -
j_gene: TRBJ2-5
abundance: few
v_gene: TRBV7-8
CDR3aa: CASSLERYLETQYF
CDR3nt: TGTGCCAGCAGCTTAGAACGGTACCTAGAGACCCAGTACTTC

d_gene: -
j_gene: TRBJ1-2
abundance: -
v_gene: TRBV11-2
CDR3aa: CASSFRGTPESYGYTF
CDR3nt: TGTGCCAGCAGCTTTCGGGGGACCCCCGAGAGCTATGGCTACACCTTC

d_gene: -
j_gene: TRBJ2-7
abundance: -
v_gene: TRBV20-1
CDR3aa: CSAKDRRVYEQYF
CDR3nt: TGCAGTGCCAAGGACAGGAGGGTCTACGAGCAGTACTTC

d_gene: TRBD2
j_gene: TRBJ2-3
abundance: -
v_gene: TRBV7-6
CDR3aa: CASSPRASGGFDTQYF
CDR3nt: TGTGCCAGCAGCCCTAGGGCTAGCGGGGGGTTCGATACGCAGTATTTT

d_gene: TRBD2
j_gene: TRBJ2-4
abundance: -
v_gene: TRBV7-9
CDR3aa: CASSHLAGVAKNIQYF
CDR3nt: TGTGCCAGCAGCCACCTAGCGGGAGTAGCCAAAAACATTCAGTACTTC

d_gene: -
j_gene: TRBJ2-5
abundance: -
v_gene: TRBV12-3/TRBV12-4
CDR3aa: CASSFADRGLGQETQYF
CDR3nt: TGTGCCAGCAGTTTTGCCGATAGGGGCTTGGGTCAAGAGACCCAGTACTTC

d_gene: -
j_gene: TRBJ2-7
abundance: few
v_gene: TRBV4-3
CDR3aa: CASSHLPGREQYF
CDR3nt: TGCGCCAGCAGCCATCTCCCGGGGAGGGAGCAGTACTTC

d_gene: -
j_gene: TRBJ2-3
abundance: -
v_gene: TRBV9
CDR3aa: CASSARDGRTDTQYF
CDR3nt: TGTGCCAGCAGCGCCCGGGACGGCCGCACAGATACGCAGTATTTT

d_gene: -
j_gene: TRBJ1-5
abundance: few
v_gene: TRBV20-1
CDR3aa: CSARDYTATENQPQHF
CDR3nt: TGCAGTGCTAGAGATTATACAGCCACGGAGAATCAGCCCCAGCATTTT

d_gene: -
j_gene: TRBJ2-7
abundance: few
v_gene: TRBV27
CDR3aa: CASTLQGDGLGEQYF
CDR3nt: TGTGCCAGCACCCTCCAGGGTGACGGTTTAGGCGAGCAGTACTTC

d_gene: TRBD2
j_gene: TRBJ2-7
abundance: many
v_gene: TRBV7-2
CDR3aa: CASSSTSGSSYEQYF
CDR3nt: TGTGCCAGCAGCTCTACTAGCGGAAGCTCCTACGAGCAGTACTTC

d_gene: TRBD1
j_gene: TRBJ2-3
abundance: -
v_gene: TRBV24-1
CDR3aa: CATTTGLEDTQYF
CDR3nt: TGTGCCACCACGACAGGGTTGGAGGATACGCAGTATTTT

d_gene: TRBD2
j_gene: TRBJ2-5
abundance: -
v_gene: TRBV6-2/TRBV6-3
CDR3aa: CASSYSLGLAEETQYF
CDR3nt: TGTGCCAGCAGTTACTCTTTAGGACTAGCGGAAGAGACCCAGTACTTC

d_gene: -
j_gene: TRBJ1-1
abundance: few
v_gene: TRBV10-3
CDR3aa: CAISEGAGTEAFF
CDR3nt: TGTGCCATCAGTGAGGGGGCAGGCACTGAAGCTTTCTTT

d_gene: -
j_gene: TRBJ2-3
abundance: few
v_gene: TRBV7-9
CDR3aa: CASSSRLLITDTQYF
CDR3nt: TGTGCCAGCAGCAGCCGACTCCTTATCACAGATACGCAGTATTTT

d_gene: TRBD2
j_gene: TRBJ2-3
abundance: -
v_gene: TRBV20-1
CDR3aa: CSASTSGGTDTQYF
CDR3nt: TGCAGTGCTAGTACTAGCGGAGGCACAGATACGCAGTATTTT

d_gene: -
j_gene: TRBJ2-1
abundance: few
v_gene: TRBV4-1
CDR3aa: CASSQDRELQFF
CDR3nt: TGCGCCAGCAGCCAAGATCGGGAGCTGCAGTTCTTC

d_gene: TRBD2
j_gene: TRBJ2-5
abundance: few
v_gene: TRBV29-1
CDR3aa: CSVEVGVNAGGHTYSEQYF
CDR3nt: TGCAGCGTTGAAGTTGGTGTTAACGCGGGGGGGCATACCTACAGTGAGCAGTACTTC

d_gene: -
j_gene: TRBJ2-3
abundance: -
v_gene: TRBV5-1
CDR3aa: CASSFDGGTSTDTQYF
CDR3nt: TGCGCCAGCAGCTTCGACGGCGGTACTAGCACAGATACGCAGTATTTT

d_gene: -
j_gene: TRBJ1-2
abundance: -
v_gene: TRBV20-1
CDR3aa: CSARSYTF
CDR3nt: TGCAGTGCTAGATCCTACACCTTC

d_gene: -
j_gene: TRBJ1-2
abundance: -
v_gene: TRBV12-3/TRBV12-4
CDR3aa: CASTDANYGYTF
CDR3nt: TGTGCCAGCACGGATGCTAACTATGGCTACACCTTC

d_gene: TRBD1
j_gene: TRBJ1-1
abundance: -
v_gene: TRBV5-6
CDR3aa: CASSLGTGHVNTEAFF
CDR3nt: TGTGCCAGCAGCTTGGGGACAGGGCACGTGAACACTGAAGCTTTCTTT

d_gene: TRBD2
j_gene: TRBJ2-1
abundance: few
v_gene: TRBV5-1
CDR3aa: CASSLAGGGLSNEQFF
CDR3nt: TGCGCCAGCAGCTTGGCCGGGGGGGGGCTTTCCAATGAGCAGTTCTTC

d_gene: -
j_gene: TRBJ2-5
abundance: -
v_gene: TRBV14
CDR3aa: CASSRPGLQETQYF
CDR3nt: TGTGCCAGCAGCCGTCCTGGGTTACAAGAGACCCAGTACTTC

d_gene: -
j_gene: TRBJ2-2
abundance: few
v_gene: TRBV6-2/TRBV6-3
CDR3aa: CATLSSGDNTGELFF
CDR3nt: TGTGCCACCCTAAGCTCGGGGGACAACACCGGGGAGCTGTTTTTT

d_gene: -
j_gene: TRBJ1-6
abundance: -
v_gene: TRBV2
CDR3aa: CASSETGVPLHF
CDR3nt: TGTGCCAGCAGTGAGACAGGCGTACCCCTCCACTTT

d_gene: -
j_gene: TRBJ2-3
abundance: -
v_gene: TRBV5-1
CDR3aa: CASSAEGSLDTQYF
CDR3nt: TGCGCCAGCAGCGCGGAGGGATCCTTGGATACACAGTATTTT

d_gene: -
j_gene: TRBJ2-7
abundance: few
v_gene: TRBV6-5
CDR3aa: CASSRRDNLYNEQYF
CDR3nt: TGTGCCAGCAGTCGCAGGGACAACCTCTACAATGAGCAGTACTTC

d_gene: -
j_gene: TRBJ2-7
abundance: -
v_gene: TRBV12-3/TRBV12-4
CDR3aa: CASSPPQYF
CDR3nt: TGTGCCAGCAGTCCCCCGCAGTACTTC

d_gene: -
j_gene: TRBJ2-3
abundance: -
v_gene: TRBV6-6
CDR3aa: CASRWYIEGGDTDTQYF
CDR3nt: TGTGCCAGCAGGTGGTATATCGAGGGGGGCGACACAGATACGCAGTATTTT